The present T cell receptor (beta chain) was sequenced within a study of T-cell reconstitution after alpha-beta-depleted transplantation in children. Whole-study results and caveats: Two months or so post-transplant, alpha-beta T cells reportedly derived from several hundred expanded graft clones. T cells produced anew were the main source of T-cell counts and diversity one year after transplant. Surviving recipient T cells and thymic progenitors underlay high day-60 TCRbeta diversity in some patients.

Only a few counts were recorded for this clonotype. Its antigen remains unknown. CDR1 SNHLY and CDR2 FYNNEI come from the germline V gene. J was trimmed by 4 bases and V by 7 bases; bases with no gene match: 7. The CDR3 loop spans 14 amino acids. Unique molecular identifiers were built into the TCRbeta library. TCRdb re-derived calls from the PCR reads in MiXCR, one entry per CDR3 protein. The sample records a few hundred thousand distinct CDR3 sequences, 25% to 30% being singletons. This TCR was recovered from a boy younger than two with Wiskott-Aldrich syndrome, due to receive a stem cell transplant. Sequenced material: PBMCs, taken before TCRalphabeta/CD19-depleted stem cell transplant. This chain joins TRBV2 and TRBJ2-3; TRBD2 aligns across 8 bases. CDR3 loop: CASNLERESDTQYF. CDR3 coding DNA: TGTGCCAGCAATCTTGAGCGGGAGTCAGATACGCAGTATTTT.